A selection of T cell receptor beta chains follows, all from one sample in a study of blood T cell repertoires in COVID-19. Produced via immunoSEQ multiplex PCR; TCRdb's table is partial and in-frame only. The repertoire holds tens of thousands of clones, with 80% to 85% as singletons. The sample taken for sequencing was peripheral blood. These receptors came from a man older than 75 with acute or convalescent COVID-19. Each CDR3 is given with its conserved first and last residue. A D gene is named only where the DNA matches it firmly. Only part of the rows carry a size: once, few, many, or a class if the clone is expanded.

>TRBJ1-1|NA|13|TRBV18|TRBD1
CASSPFRDRGAFF
TGTGCCAGCTCTCCATTCCGGGACAGGGGAGCTTTCTTT
>TRBJ2-5|NA|13|TRBV29-1|NA
CSVEEGGVETQYF
TGCAGCGTTGAAGAAGGTGGAGTGGAGACCCAGTACTTC
>TRBJ1-5|NA|16|TRBV7-7|TRBD1
CASSLPPGTGYQPQHF
TGTGCTAGCAGCCTCCCCCCCGGGACAGGATATCAGCCCCAGCATTTT
>TRBJ1-3|NA|15|TRBV5-4|TRBD1
CASSERDRGGNTIYF
TGTGCCAGCAGCGAACGGGACAGGGGAGGAAACACCATATATTTT
>TRBJ2-1|NA|14|TRBV6-2/TRBV6-3|TRBD1
CASSRPGQENEQFF
TGTGCCAGCAGTCGTCCGGGACAGGAGAATGAGCAGTTCTTC
>TRBJ2-1|NA|14|TRBV7-8|NA
CASSFGLEGNEQFF
TGTGCCAGCAGCTTCGGGCTGGAGGGCAATGAGCAGTTCTTC
>TRBJ2-1|NA|13|TRBV27|NA
CASRLGPYNEQFF
TGTGCCAGCAGATTAGGGCCCTACAATGAGCAGTTCTTC
>TRBJ2-7|NA|14|TRBV25-1|NA
CASSWGGSPYEQYF
TGTGCCAGCAGTTGGGGGGGCTCCCCCTACGAGCAGTACTTC
>TRBJ2-7|NA|15|TRBV18|NA
CASSPLGRGEEEQYF
TGTGCCAGCTCACCACTCGGCAGGGGAGAAGAAGAGCAGTACTTC
>TRBJ1-3|NA|16|TRBV6-6|TRBD1
CASRATQGAGGNTIYF
TGTGCCAGCAGGGCAACTCAGGGGGCTGGTGGAAACACCATATATTTT
>TRBJ2-3|NA|16|TRBV25-1|TRBD2
CASSKIAGGSTDTQYF
TGTGCCAGCAGTAAAATAGCGGGAGGCTCAACAGATACGCAGTATTTT
>TRBJ2-1|NA|18|TRBV9|NA
CASSVVGGRPSSYNEQFF
TGTGCCAGCAGCGTAGTAGGGGGACGACCTAGCTCCTACAATGAGCAGTTCTTC
>TRBJ1-4|NA|14|TRBV2|NA
CASSEGGREEKLFF
TGTGCCAGCAGTGAAGGGGGGCGCGAAGAAAAACTGTTTTTT
>TRBJ2-5|NA|15|TRBV6-5|NA
CASSYGGAVRETQYF
TGTGCCAGCAGTTACGGGGGGGCGGTTCGAGAGACCCAGTACTTC
>TRBJ1-5|NA|15|TRBV19|TRBD1
CASSGDRVTKQPQHF
TGTGCCAGTAGTGGGGACAGGGTGACGAAGCAGCCCCAGCATTTT
>TRBJ1-5|NA|13|TRBV6-1|NA
CASSFGGVKPQHF
TGTGCCAGCAGTTTCGGCGGGGTTAAGCCCCAGCATTTT
>TRBJ2-1|many|15|TRBV6-5|NA
CASSYSVASYNEQFF
TGTGCCAGCAGTTATTCAGTCGCCAGCTACAATGAGCAGTTCTTC
>TRBJ1-5|NA|14|TRBV28|NA
CASSLGQAAQPQHF
TGTGCCAGCAGTTTAGGGCAAGCGGCTCAGCCCCAGCATTTT
>TRBJ1-6|NA|17|TRBV6-4|TRBD1
CASNTVGPTGDNSPLHF
TGTGCCAGCAACACAGTGGGGCCGACAGGGGATAATTCACCCCTCCACTTT
>TRBJ1-2|NA|13|TRBV5-1|NA
CASSNREGYGYTF
TGCGCCAGCAGCAACAGGGAGGGCTATGGCTACACCTTC
>TRBJ1-3|NA|15|TRBV5-1|NA
CASSLGQFGGNTIYF
TGCGCCAGCAGCCTTGGACAGTTCGGAGGAAACACCATATATTTT
>TRBJ2-3|NA|17|TRBV4-1|TRBD2
CASSQVSSLADTDTQYF
TGCGCCAGCAGCCAAGTATCCTCACTAGCGGACACAGATACGCAGTATTTT
>TRBJ1-6|NA|15|TRBV10-3|TRBD1
CAISGPGQGGSPLHF
TGTGCCATCAGCGGGCCGGGACAGGGTGGCTCACCCCTCCACTTT
>TRBJ2-7|NA|15|TRBV19|TRBD1
CASSLTGGTSYEQYF
TGTGCCAGTAGCCTTACAGGGGGGACATCCTACGAGCAGTACTTC
>TRBJ1-1|once|17|TRBV5-4|TRBD1
CASSPGADRGGGTEAFF
TGTGCCAGCAGCCCGGGGGCCGACAGGGGCGGGGGCACTGAAGCTTTCTTT
>TRBJ2-1|NA|18|TRBV9|NA
CASSVVPRGTSSYNEQFF
TGTGCCAGCAGCGTAGTCCCGAGAGGTACTAGCTCCTACAATGAGCAGTTCTTC
>TRBJ2-3|NA|13|TRBV19|NA
CASRTRSTDTQYF
TGTGCCAGTAGGACACGTAGCACAGATACGCAGTATTTT
>TRBJ2-5|NA|14|TRBV5-1|TRBD2
CASSRLAEQETQYF
TGCGCCAGCAGCAGGCTAGCGGAACAAGAGACCCAGTACTTC
>TRBJ2-5|NA|16|TRBV28|TRBD1
CASSLVGQGQGETQYF
TGTGCCAGCAGTTTAGTGGGACAGGGTCAGGGGGAGACCCAGTACTTC